A single sample is the source of the 28 T cell receptor beta chains below, sequenced in a study of blood T cell repertoires in COVID-19. Repertoires were generated with immunoSEQ multiplex PCR, while TCRdb's copy carries only in-frame clones and drops some. The sample lists 170,000 or so clones, roughly nine tenths occurring once. The sequenced sample was peripheral blood. The receptors were sampled from a man aged 45-65 years with acute or convalescent COVID-19.

Here the CDR3 DNA reads TGCGCCAGCAGGACAGGGGGGAACAATGAGCAGTTCTTC. It codes for CASRTGGNNEQFF. The chain carries TRBV5-1 and TRBJ2-1; 9 nucleotides align to TRBD1. V lost 5 bases and J lost 5; bases outside the gene matches: 2. Germline loops: CDR1 SGHRS, CDR2 YFSETQ. The CDR3 has 13 residues.

As DNA, the CDR3 is TGTGCCAGCAGCTTATCGGTGCAGCAGTACTTC. Its translation: CASSLSVQQYF. The chain employs TRBV7-2 and TRBJ2-7, with no clear D. This CDR3 region has 11 residues. Germline lookup yields CDR1 SGHTA and CDR2 FQGNSA. The V and J ends lost 2 bases and 8 bases respectively, with 7 bases between them. Looking up the rest from reference TRBV7-2 and TRBJ2-7 gives the full variable domain: GAGVSQSPSNKVTEKGKDVELRCDPISGHTALYWYRQSLGQGLEFLIYFQGNSAPDKSGLPSDRFSAERTGGSVSTLTIQRTQQEDSAVYLCASSLSVQQYFGPGTRLTVT.

The chain employs TRBV3-1 (or the pseudogene TRBV3-2) and TRBJ2-2; 10 positions agree with TRBD2. Losses at the gene ends were 1 base for V and 8 bases for J; bases not matched to a gene: 4. The CDR3 consists of 15 residues. Germline V gene lookup returns CDR1 LGHDT and CDR2 YNNKEL (reference sequence). The CDR3 loop is CASSQALAGAGELFF. CDR3 DNA sequence: TGTGCCAGCAGCCAAGCCCTAGCGGGAGCGGGGGAGCTGTTTTTT.

The chain couples TRBV19 to TRBJ1-2; D uncertain. Trimming shortened V by 10 bases and J by 8 bases, and 17 bases separated the two germline ends. This CDR3 contains 12 residues. Germline CDR1 is LNHDA and CDR2 is SQIVND (reference sequence). CDR3 bases: TGTGCCACTCGGTGGCAGGCGGGGGGCTACACCTTC. Translating it yields CATRWQAGGYTF.

This clone was seen once. The rearrangement joins TRBV19 to TRBJ1-6; 9 nucleotides agree with TRBD1. J lost 8 bases, V lost 10 bases, and 9 bases had no gene match. Germline V gene data show CDR1 as LNHDA and CDR2 as SQIVND (reference sequence). This CDR3 region has 14 residues. For the CDR3, the DNA is TGTGCCACTCAGACAGGGGGAATAGATTCACCCCTCCACTTT. Its translation is CATQTGGIDSPLHF.

The chain employs TRBV12-1 and TRBJ2-3; the table assigns TRBD1, which was not confirmed against the DNA. TRBV12-1 is designated a pseudogene. CDR3 length: 16 residues. CDR3 amino acids: CASNTGTGGSTDTQYF. Here the CDR3 DNA reads TGTGCCAGCAACACCGGGACAGGGGGAAGCACAGATACGCAGTATTTT.

The V and J genes are TRBV10-3 and TRBJ2-5, with TRBD2 matching over 10 bases. V lost 11 bases and J lost 1; bases outside the gene matches: 19. There are 18 residues in the CDR3. From germline, CDR1 is ENHRY and CDR2 SYGVKD. Written as DNA, the CDR3 is TGTGCCTCCAAACTCCGTAGCGGGGGGAATCCTTCCCAAGAGACCCAGTACTTC. This gives the protein CASKLRSGGNPSQETQYF.

The J gene is TRBJ2-3, the V gene TRBV19; 13 bases are a match to TRBD2. Looked up from germline, CDR1 is LNHDA and CDR2 is SQIVND (reference sequence). The CDR3 spans 18 residues. The junction had 12 bases not matched to a gene; V was cut back by 5 bases and J by 4 bases. CDR3 loop: CASSGRLAGGGLADTQYF. For the CDR3, the DNA is TGTGCCAGTAGTGGACGACTAGCGGGAGGAGGGCTGGCAGATACGCAGTATTTT.

This chain connects TRBV27 to TRBJ2-1; 11 nucleotides match TRBD2. J was trimmed by 5 bases and V by 4 bases; bases with no gene match: 4. There are 15 residues in the CDR3. Germline V gives CDR1 MNHEY, CDR2 SMNVEV (reference sequence). The CDR3 loop is CASSSLAGGHNEQFF. For the CDR3, the DNA is TGTGCCAGCAGTTCTCTAGCGGGAGGACACAATGAGCAGTTCTTC.

This clone has a single count. The CDR3 loop is CASSTLPGEDLGEQFF. The CDR3 bases are TGTGCCAGCAGCACTCTCCCGGGGGAGGATTTGGGTGAGCAGTTCTTC. This sequence joins TRBV7-6 and TRBJ2-1, with a possible D match to TRBD2 (6 bases). This CDR3 contains 16 residues. Trimming removed 5 bases at V and 9 bases at J, with 23 bases between. Germline-derived CDR1 and CDR2 are SGHVS and FNYEAQ.

The chain carries TRBV18 and TRBJ2-2; D perhaps matches TRBD2 (7 bases). Germline V gene sequence: CDR1 KGHSH, CDR2 LQKENI. This CDR3 has 16 residues. Trimming cost V 4 bases and J 2 bases, with 14 bases left between them. The CDR3 nucleotides are TGTGCCAGCTCACGGAACCGGGGGGCTAACACCGGGGAGCTGTTTTTT. This gives the protein CASSRNRGANTGELFF.

The sample holds one count of this clone. V gene TRBV15 combines with J gene TRBJ1-6, with 7 bases lining up with TRBD1. The junction had 3 bases not matched to a gene; V was cut back by 2 bases and J by 8 bases. Germline CDR1 and CDR2: LNHNV and YYDKDF (reference sequence). The CDR3 runs 14 residues. This chain's CDR3 is CATSRPGQYSPLHF. DNA of the CDR3: TGTGCCACCAGCAGACCGGGACAGTATTCACCCCTCCACTTT.

The V call is TRBV5-3, the J call TRBJ1-2; D possibly corresponds to TRBD1 (6 bases). TRBV5-3 is treated as an ORF (open reading frame) with a function not yet certain. V was clipped by 2 bases and J by 2 bases, with 19 bases between them. The CDR3 totals 17 residues. CDR3 sequence: CARSLTGQRKLNYGYTF. DNA for the CDR3: TGTGCCAGAAGCTTAACCGGACAGCGTAAACTAAACTATGGCTACACCTTC.

There are a few counts of this clone. The chain has TRBV6-5 and TRBJ1-5; 10 bases agree with TRBD1. V shed 5 bases, J shed 5 bases, and the junction held 3 bases outside the gene matches. The germline V gene encodes CDR1 MNHEY and CDR2 SVGAGI. The CDR3 runs to 14 residues. The CDR3 DNA reads as TGTGCCAGCAGTAGGACAGGGGGGGATCAGCCCCAGCATTTT. It yields the protein CASSRTGGDQPQHF.

The CDR3 DNA sequence: TGTGCCAGCACCCCGGAGGCAGGGGGCACTGAAGCTTTCTTT. Translated: CASTPEAGGTEAFF. The chain joins TRBV2 to TRBJ1-1; 7 positions match TRBD1. V lost 7 bases, J lost 4 bases, and 9 bases stayed unmatched. Germline CDR1 reads SNHLY; CDR2 reads FYNNEI. The CDR3 covers 14 residues. The whole variable domain, filled in from reference TRBV2 and TRBJ1-1, reads EPEVTQTPSHQVTQMGQEVILRCVPISNHLYFYWYRQILGQKVEFLVSFYNNEISEKSEIFDDQFSVERPDGSNFTLKIRSTKLEDSAMYFCASTPEAGGTEAFFGQGTRLTVV.

The genes are TRBV24-1 and TRBJ1-3; no reliable D call. This CDR3 is built from 15 residues. V lost 3 bases and J lost 0, with 8 bases in between. Germline CDR1 KGHDR, CDR2 SFDVKD. The DNA of the CDR3 is TGTGCCACCAGTGATAGAGGGCGCTCTGGAAACACCATATATTTT. It encodes CATSDRGRSGNTIYF.

This chain links TRBV6-5 with TRBJ1-1; D not resolved. Trimming removed 6 bases from V and 7 bases from J, with 21 bases in between. The CDR3 consists of 15 residues. From germline, CDR1 is MNHEY and CDR2 SVGAGI. CDR3 sequence: CASSPTHRLADEAFF. CDR3 nucleotide sequence: TGTGCCAGCAGCCCCACCCATCGTCTGGCGGATGAAGCTTTCTTT.

This chain links TRBV5-1 with TRBJ2-1; 8 nucleotides agree with TRBD1. The CDR3 consists of 15 residues. Germline CDR1 reads SGHRS; CDR2 reads YFSETQ. The V and J ends lost 7 bases and 9 bases, in that order; junction bases with no gene match: 15. CDR3 sequence reads: CASAFRDRLVGEQFF. The DNA of the CDR3 is TGCGCCAGCGCCTTCCGGGACAGGTTAGTTGGTGAGCAGTTCTTC.

The chain recombines TRBV7-9 with TRBJ1-3; a weak D match, TRBD1 (6 bases). The CDR3 spans 14 residues. V lost 4 bases, J lost 6 bases, and 13 bases lay in between. From germline, CDR1 is SEHNR and CDR2 FQNEAQ (reference sequence). CDR3 bases: TGTGCCAGCAGCTCCCAACAGGGCGTAAACACCATATATTTT. The encoded protein is CASSSQQGVNTIYF.

The chain uses TRBV19 and TRBJ1-2; 7 nucleotides line up with TRBD1. V was pared by 6 bases and J by 0 bases, with 4 bases of the junction left unmatched. The CDR3 contains 14 residues. Looked up from germline, CDR1 is LNHDA and CDR2 is SQIVND (reference sequence). The CDR3 nucleotides are TGTGCCAGTAGCGGACAGGCCGCTAACTATGGCTACACCTTC. It translates to CASSGQAANYGYTF.

This chain connects TRBV28 to TRBJ2-7; D gene unclear. This CDR3 region has 12 residues. Looked up from germline, CDR1 is MDHEN and CDR2 is SYDVKM. V dropped 2 bases and J dropped 4 bases, with 6 bases sitting between them. The CDR3 DNA reads as TGTGCCAGCAGTTTACCCGGGTACGAGCAGTACGTC. This codes for CASSLPGYEQYV.

DNA for the CDR3: TGTGCCAGCAGCACGGGACAGGGGACCTTC. As protein: CASSTGQGTF. The V gene is TRBV9, the J gene TRBJ1-2, with 10 bases matching TRBD1. The CDR3 extends over 10 amino acids. Losses at the gene ends were 4 bases for V and 14 bases for J; bases not matched to a gene: 2. Germline CDR1 SGDLS, CDR2 YYNGEE.

This chain uses TRBV28 with TRBJ1-1; 7 bases are shared with TRBD1. The V segment lost 5 bases and the J segment 4 bases; nucleotides outside the gene matches: 7. CDR1 and CDR2 (germline): MDHEN, SYDVKM. The CDR3 extends over 14 amino acids. CDR3 nucleotides: TGTGCCAGCAGTATTACAGGGGTTAGCACTGAAGCTTTCTTT. Residues: CASSITGVSTEAFF.

This chain's CDR3 is CAWKTGSDNQPQHF. The CDR3 coding sequence is TGTGCCTGGAAGACAGGCTCCGACAATCAGCCCCAGCATTTT. The rearrangement uses TRBV30 and TRBJ1-5; D may be TRBD1 (6 bases). There are 14 residues in the CDR3. The germline V and J ends were trimmed by 4 bases and 3 bases, with 13 bases remaining between them. Germline assignment: CDR1 GTSNPN and CDR2 SVGIG (reference sequence).

The chain is built from TRBV9 and TRBJ2-2, with 8 bases that match TRBD2. The CDR3 runs 16 residues. The J segment lost 4 bases and the V segment lost 0 bases, leaving 5 bases of the junction unmatched. Germline CDR1 and CDR2: SGDLS and YYNGEE. Written as DNA, the CDR3 is TGTGCCAGCAGCGTAGGAGGGACTAGAAGCACCGGGGAGCTGTTTTTT. It yields the protein CASSVGGTRSTGELFF.

The chain uses TRBV4-3 and TRBJ1-1; D is undetermined. V lost 2 bases, J lost 6 bases, and 13 bases lay in between. From germline, CDR1 is LGHNA and CDR2 YSLEER. The CDR3 runs to 14 residues. CDR3 protein: CASSQRLSGPEAFF. The CDR3 nucleotides are TGCGCCAGCAGCCAAAGATTAAGCGGTCCTGAAGCTTTCTTT.

Only one count was recorded for this clone. The CDR3 here is CSVLDATGRLEAFF. CDR3 bases: TGCAGCGTTTTGGACGCGACAGGGAGGTTAGAAGCTTTCTTT. V and J are TRBV29-1 and TRBJ1-1; 7 bases fit TRBD1. With 5 bases clipped from V and 8 bases from J, the junction kept 14 bases outside the gene matches. This CDR3 has 14 amino acids. Per germline, CDR1 SQVTM and CDR2 ANQGSEA.

The chain combines TRBV10-3 with TRBJ1-5; D is perhaps TRBD1 (5 bases). Germline CDR1 and CDR2: ENHRY and SYGVKD. V lost 3 bases and J 2 bases, leaving 8 bases between the germline ends. This CDR3 contains 14 residues. The CDR3 DNA sequence: TGTGCCATCAGTGATGGGGGGGGCAATCAGCCCCAGCATTTT. Residues: CAISDGGGNQPQHF.